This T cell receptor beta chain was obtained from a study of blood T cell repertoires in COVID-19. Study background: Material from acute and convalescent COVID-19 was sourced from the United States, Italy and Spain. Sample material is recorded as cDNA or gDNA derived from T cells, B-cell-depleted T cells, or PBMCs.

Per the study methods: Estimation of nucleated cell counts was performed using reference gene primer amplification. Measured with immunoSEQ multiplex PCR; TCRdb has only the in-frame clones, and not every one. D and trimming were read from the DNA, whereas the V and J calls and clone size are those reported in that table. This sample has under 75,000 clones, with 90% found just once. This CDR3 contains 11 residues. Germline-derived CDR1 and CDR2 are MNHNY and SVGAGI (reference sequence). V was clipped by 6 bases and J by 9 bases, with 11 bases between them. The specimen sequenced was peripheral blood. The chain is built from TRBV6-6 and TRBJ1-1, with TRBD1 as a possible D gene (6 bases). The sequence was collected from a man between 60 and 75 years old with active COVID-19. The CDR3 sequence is CASSRGGQAFF. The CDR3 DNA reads TGTGCCAGCAGCCGGGGGGGGCAAGCTTTCTTT.